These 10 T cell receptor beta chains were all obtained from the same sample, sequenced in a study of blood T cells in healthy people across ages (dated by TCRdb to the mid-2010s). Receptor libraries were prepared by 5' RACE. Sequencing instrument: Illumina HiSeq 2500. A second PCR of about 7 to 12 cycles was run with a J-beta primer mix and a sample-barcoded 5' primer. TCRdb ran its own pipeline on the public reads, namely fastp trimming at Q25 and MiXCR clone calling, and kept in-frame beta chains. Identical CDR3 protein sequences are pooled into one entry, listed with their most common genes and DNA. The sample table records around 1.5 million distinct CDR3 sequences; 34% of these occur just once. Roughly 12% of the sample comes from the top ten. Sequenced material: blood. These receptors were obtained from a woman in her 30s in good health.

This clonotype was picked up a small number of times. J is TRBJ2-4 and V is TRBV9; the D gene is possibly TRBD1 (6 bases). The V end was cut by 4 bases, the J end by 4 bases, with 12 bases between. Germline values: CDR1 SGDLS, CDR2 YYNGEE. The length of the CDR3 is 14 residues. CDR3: CASSTGTRKNIQYF. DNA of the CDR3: TGTGCCAGCAGCACCGGGACACGTAAAAACATTCAGTACTTC.

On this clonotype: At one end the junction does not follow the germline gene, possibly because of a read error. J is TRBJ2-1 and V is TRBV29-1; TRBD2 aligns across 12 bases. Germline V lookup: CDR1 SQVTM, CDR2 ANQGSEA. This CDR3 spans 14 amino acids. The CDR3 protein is CSVEGLAGYSEQFF. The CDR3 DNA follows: TGCAGCGTTGAGGGACTAGCGGGTTACAGTGAGCAGTTCTTC.

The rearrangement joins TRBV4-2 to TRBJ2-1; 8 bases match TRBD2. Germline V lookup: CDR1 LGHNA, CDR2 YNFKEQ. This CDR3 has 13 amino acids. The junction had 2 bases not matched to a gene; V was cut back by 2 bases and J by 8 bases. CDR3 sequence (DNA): TGTGCCAGCAGCCAAACCGGGGGGGATGAGCAGTTCTTC. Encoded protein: CASSQTGGDEQFF.

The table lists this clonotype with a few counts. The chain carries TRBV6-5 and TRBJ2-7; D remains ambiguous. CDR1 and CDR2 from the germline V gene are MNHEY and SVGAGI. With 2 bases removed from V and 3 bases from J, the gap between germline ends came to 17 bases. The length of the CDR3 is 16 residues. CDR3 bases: TGTGCCAGCAGTTACACCCGTAAGGGAAACATCTACGAGCAGTACTTC. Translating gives CASSYTRKGNIYEQYF.

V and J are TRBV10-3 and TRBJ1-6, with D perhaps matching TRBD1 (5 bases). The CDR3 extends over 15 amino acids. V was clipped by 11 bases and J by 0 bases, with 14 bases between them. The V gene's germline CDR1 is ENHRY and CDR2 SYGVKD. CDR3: CAGGGDPSYNSPLHF. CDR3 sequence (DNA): TGTGCCGGCGGGGGGGACCCCTCCTATAATTCACCCCTCCACTTT.

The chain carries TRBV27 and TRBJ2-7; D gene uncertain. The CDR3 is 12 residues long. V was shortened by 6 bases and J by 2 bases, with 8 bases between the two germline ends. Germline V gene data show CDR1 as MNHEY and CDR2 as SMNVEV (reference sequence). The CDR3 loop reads CASRKDPYEQYF. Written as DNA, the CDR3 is TGTGCCAGCAGAAAGGATCCCTACGAGCAGTACTTC.

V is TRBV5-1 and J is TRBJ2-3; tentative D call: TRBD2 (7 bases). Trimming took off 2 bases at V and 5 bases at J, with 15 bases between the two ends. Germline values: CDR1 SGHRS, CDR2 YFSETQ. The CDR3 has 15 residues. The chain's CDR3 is CASSLEGGQRDTQYF. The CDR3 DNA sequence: TGCGCCAGCAGCTTAGAGGGGGGGCAAAGAGATACGCAGTATTTT.

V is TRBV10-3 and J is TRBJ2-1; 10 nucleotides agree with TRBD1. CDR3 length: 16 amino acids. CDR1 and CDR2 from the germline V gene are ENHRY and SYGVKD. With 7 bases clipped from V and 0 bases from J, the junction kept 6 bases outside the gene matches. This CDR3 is CAIKPWTGGSYNEQFF. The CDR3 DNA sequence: TGTGCCATCAAGCCCTGGACAGGGGGCTCCTACAATGAGCAGTTCTTC.

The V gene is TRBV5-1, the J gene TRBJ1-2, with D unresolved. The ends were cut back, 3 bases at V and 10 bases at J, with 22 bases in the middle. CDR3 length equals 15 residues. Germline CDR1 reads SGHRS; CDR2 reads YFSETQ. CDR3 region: CASSSGGRARDDYTF. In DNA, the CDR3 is TGCGCCAGCAGCTCGGGCGGCCGGGCCCGGGATGACTACACCTTC.

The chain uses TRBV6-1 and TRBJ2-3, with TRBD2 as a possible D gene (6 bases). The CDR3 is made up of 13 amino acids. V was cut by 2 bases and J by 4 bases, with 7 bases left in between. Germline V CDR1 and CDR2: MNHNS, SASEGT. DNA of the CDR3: TGTGCCAGCAGTGAAAGCGGGCCAGATACGCAGTATTTT. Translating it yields CASSESGPDTQYF.